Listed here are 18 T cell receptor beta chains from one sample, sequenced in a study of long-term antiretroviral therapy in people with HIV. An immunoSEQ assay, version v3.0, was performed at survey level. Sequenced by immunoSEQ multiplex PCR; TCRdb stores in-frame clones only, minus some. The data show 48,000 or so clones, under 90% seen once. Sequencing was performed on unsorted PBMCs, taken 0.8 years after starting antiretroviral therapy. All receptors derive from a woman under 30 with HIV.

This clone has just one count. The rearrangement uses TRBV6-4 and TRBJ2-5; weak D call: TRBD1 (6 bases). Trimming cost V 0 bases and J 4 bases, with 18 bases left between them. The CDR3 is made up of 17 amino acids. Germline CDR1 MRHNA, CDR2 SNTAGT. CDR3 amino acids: CASSDSGRGVWGETQYF. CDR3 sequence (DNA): TGTGCCAGCAGTGACTCGGGCAGGGGAGTCTGGGGAGAGACCCAGTACTTC.

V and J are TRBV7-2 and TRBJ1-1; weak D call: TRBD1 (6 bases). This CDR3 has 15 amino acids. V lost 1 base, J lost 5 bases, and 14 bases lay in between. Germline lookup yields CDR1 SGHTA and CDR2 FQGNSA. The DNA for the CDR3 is TGTGCCAGCAGCTTAGGGGGGGCGATTTTTACTGAAGCTTTCTTT. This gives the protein CASSLGGAIFTEAFF.

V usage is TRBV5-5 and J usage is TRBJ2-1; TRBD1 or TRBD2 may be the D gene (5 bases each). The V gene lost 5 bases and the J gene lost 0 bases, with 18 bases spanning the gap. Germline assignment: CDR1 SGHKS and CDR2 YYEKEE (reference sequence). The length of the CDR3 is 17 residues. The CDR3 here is CASRLFWGKSSYNEQFF. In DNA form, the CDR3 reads TGTGCCAGCAGACTATTCTGGGGGAAGAGCTCCTACAATGAGCAGTTCTTC.

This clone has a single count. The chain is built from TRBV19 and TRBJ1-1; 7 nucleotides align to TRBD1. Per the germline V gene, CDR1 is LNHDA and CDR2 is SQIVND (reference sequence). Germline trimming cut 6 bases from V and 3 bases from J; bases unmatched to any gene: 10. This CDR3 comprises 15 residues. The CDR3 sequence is CASRSEGALDTEAFF. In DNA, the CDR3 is TGTGCCAGTAGGTCGGAGGGGGCATTAGACACTGAAGCTTTCTTT.

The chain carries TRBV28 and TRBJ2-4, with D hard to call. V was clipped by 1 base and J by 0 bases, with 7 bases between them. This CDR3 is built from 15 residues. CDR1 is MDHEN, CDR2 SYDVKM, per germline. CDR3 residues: CASSLSELAKNIQYF. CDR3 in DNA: TGTGCCAGCAGTTTATCAGAATTAGCCAAAAACATTCAGTACTTC.

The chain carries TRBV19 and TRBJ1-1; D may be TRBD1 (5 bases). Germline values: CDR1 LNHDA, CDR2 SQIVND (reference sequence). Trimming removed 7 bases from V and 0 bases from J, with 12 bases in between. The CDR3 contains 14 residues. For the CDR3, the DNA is TGTGCCAGTACCGGGACCGTGTTGAACACTGAAGCTTTCTTT. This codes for CASTGTVLNTEAFF.

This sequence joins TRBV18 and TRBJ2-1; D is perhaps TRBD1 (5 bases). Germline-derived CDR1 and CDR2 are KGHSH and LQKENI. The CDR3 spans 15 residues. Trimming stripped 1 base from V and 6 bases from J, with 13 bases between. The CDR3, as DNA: TGTGCCAGCTCACCACAGACAGCCTGGGGCAATGAGCAGTTCTTC. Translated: CASSPQTAWGNEQFF.

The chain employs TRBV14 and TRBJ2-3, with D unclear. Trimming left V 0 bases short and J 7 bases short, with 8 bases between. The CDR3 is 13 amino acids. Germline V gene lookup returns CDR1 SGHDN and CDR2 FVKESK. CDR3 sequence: CASSQDLANTQYF. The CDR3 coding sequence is TGTGCCAGCAGCCAAGATCTGGCGAATACGCAGTATTTT.

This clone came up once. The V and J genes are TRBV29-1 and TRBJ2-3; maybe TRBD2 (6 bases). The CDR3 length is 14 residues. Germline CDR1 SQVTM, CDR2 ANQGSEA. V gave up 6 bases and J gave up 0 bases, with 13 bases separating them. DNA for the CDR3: TGCAGCGTGCGGGACCGCACTAGCACAGATACGCAGTATTTT. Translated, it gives CSVRDRTSTDTQYF.

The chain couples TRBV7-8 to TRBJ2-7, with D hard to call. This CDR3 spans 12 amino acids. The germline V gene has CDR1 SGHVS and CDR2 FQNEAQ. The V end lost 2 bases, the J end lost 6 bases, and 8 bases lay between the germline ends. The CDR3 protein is CASSLPGREQYF. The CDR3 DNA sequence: TGTGCCAGCAGCTTACCCGGGCGCGAGCAGTACTTC.

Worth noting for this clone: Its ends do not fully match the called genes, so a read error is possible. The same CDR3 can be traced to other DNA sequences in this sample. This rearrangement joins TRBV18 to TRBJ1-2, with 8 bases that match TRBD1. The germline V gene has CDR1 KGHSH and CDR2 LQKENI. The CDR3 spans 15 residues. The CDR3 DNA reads TGTGCCAGCTCACCACCGACAGGGGCTAACTATGGCTACACTTTC. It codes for CASSPPTGANYGYTF.

The CDR3 nucleotides are TGTGCCAGCAGTGGAGGTCCTGCGGGGGGCGGGCAAGAGACCCAGTACTTC. Its translation is CASSGGPAGGGQETQYF. The rearrangement uses TRBV6-1 and TRBJ2-5, with 8 bases identical to TRBD2. V gave up 4 bases and J gave up 2 bases; unmatched junction bases: 12. The CDR3 is 17 residues long. In germline, CDR1 is MNHNS, CDR2 SASEGT.

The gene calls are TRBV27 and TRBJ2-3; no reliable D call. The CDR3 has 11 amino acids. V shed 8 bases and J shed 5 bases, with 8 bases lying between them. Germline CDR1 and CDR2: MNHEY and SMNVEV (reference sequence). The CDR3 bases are TGTGCCAGCCTATCAGGAGATACGCAGTATTTT. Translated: CASLSGDTQYF.

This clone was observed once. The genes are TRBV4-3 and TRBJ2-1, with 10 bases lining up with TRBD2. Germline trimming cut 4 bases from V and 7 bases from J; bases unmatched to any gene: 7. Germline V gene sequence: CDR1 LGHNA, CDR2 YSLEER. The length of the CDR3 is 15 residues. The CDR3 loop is CASSLGVAGGNEQFF. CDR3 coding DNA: TGCGCCAGCAGCCTAGGGGTAGCGGGGGGTAATGAGCAGTTCTTC.

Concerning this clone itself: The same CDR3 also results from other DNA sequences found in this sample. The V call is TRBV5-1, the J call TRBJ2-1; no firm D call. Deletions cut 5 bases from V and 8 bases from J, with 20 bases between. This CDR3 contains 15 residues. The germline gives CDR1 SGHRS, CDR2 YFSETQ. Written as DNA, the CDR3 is TGCGCCAGCAGTCCCCTGGGGTCTTTGGGCTATGAGCAGTTCTTC. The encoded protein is CASSPLGSLGYEQFF.

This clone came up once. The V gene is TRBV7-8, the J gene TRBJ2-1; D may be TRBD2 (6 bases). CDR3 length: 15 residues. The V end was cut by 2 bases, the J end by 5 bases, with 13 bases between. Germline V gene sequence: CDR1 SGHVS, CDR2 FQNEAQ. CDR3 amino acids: CASSLISSANNEQFF. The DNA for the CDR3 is TGTGCCAGCAGCTTAATCTCTAGCGCCAACAATGAGCAGTTCTTC. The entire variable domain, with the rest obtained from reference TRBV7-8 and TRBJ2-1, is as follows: GAGVSQSPRYKVAKRGQDVALRCDPISGHVSLFWYQQALGQGPEFLTYFQNEAQLDKSGLPSDRFFAERPEGSVSTLKIQRTQQEDSAVYLCASSLISSANNEQFFGPGTRLTVL.

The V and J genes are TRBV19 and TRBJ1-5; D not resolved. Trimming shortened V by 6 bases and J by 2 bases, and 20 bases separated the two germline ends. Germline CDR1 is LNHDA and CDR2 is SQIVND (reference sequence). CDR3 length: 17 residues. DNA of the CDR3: TGTGCCAGTAGCCTGAATGAGCCCGGGTATCGCAATCAGCCCCAGCATTTT. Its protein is CASSLNEPGYRNQPQHF.

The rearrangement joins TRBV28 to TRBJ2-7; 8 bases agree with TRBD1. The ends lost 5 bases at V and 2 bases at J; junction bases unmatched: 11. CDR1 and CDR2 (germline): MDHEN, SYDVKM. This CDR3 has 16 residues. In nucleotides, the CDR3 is TGTGCCAGCAGTCCCGAAGACAGGGGCCGCACCTACGAGCAGTACTTC. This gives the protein CASSPEDRGRTYEQYF.